The 3 T cell receptor beta chains reported below all come from one sample, sequenced in a study of shared clonotypes between healthy human individuals. This table comes from immunoSEQ multiplex PCR, and its TCRdb copy is limited to in-frame clones, with some not included. The table records around 340,000 clones, 70% to 75% of them present only once. Sequencing used memory CD4+ T cells sorted from blood. Subset given: CD45RA-negative fraction. These TCRs come from a man aged 25 to 40 in good health.

The chain joins TRBV2 to TRBJ1-1; D gene ambiguous. The CDR3 totals 14 residues. Germline V CDR1 and CDR2: SNHLY, FYNNEI. Trimming removed 7 bases at V and 4 bases at J, with 16 bases between. The CDR3 DNA is TGTGCCAGCACTCATTTGGTGGGAGCCACTGAAGCTTTCTTT. Translation: CASTHLVGATEAFF.

The chain joins TRBV5-1 to TRBJ2-3; D call uncertain. Germline CDR1 reads SGHRS; CDR2 reads YFSETQ. The CDR3 has 14 residues. Trimming shortened V by 0 bases and J by 0 bases, and 5 bases separated the two germline ends. CDR3 sequence: CASSLAKSTDTQYF. The CDR3 nucleotides read TGCGCCAGCAGCTTGGCAAAAAGCACAGATACGCAGTATTTT.

The chain combines TRBV5-1 with TRBJ2-3; TRBD2 aligns across 13 bases. Trimming removed 4 bases from V and 4 bases from J; junction bases left unmatched: 3. There are 15 residues in the CDR3. Looked up from germline, CDR1 is SGHRS and CDR2 is YFSETQ. The CDR3 reads CASSPGLAGADTQYF. DNA for the CDR3: TGCGCCAGCAGCCCCGGACTAGCGGGAGCAGATACGCAGTATTTT.